The 20 T cell receptor beta chains below were found in one sample sequenced in a study of OX40 agonist ivuxolimab in advanced cancers. Generated by immunoSEQ multiplex PCR, the TCRdb table keeps only in-frame clones and is missing some. This sample has some 58,000 clones, with approximately 84% found just once. The sample here was CD4+ or CD8+ T cells sorted from blood, taken in a trial of the OX40 agonist ivuxolimab. All receptors derive from an adult with an advanced solid tumor such as melanoma, head and neck, liver or kidney cancer.

V usage is TRBV6-5 and J usage is TRBJ1-6; D unclear. The CDR3 contains 16 residues. V was cut by 0 bases and J by 4 bases, with 10 bases left in between. Germline V gene lookup returns CDR1 MNHEY and CDR2 SVGAGI. CDR3 sequence reads: CASSYSSRLYNSPLHF. CDR3 coding DNA: TGTGCCAGCAGTTACTCCAGCCGACTTTATAATTCACCCCTCCACTTT.

This clone showed up just a few times. CDR3 nucleotides: TGTGCCAGCAGCTTAGGGGGCCGGGCCGACCGAGAGCAGTACTTC. Translated, it gives CASSLGGRADREQYF. V gene TRBV11-2 combines with J gene TRBJ2-7; maybe TRBD1 (5 bases). Germline V gene data show CDR1 as SGHAT and CDR2 as FQNNGV. V was pared by 1 base and J by 7 bases, with 17 bases between. CDR3 length equals 15 residues. Together with reference TRBV11-2 and TRBJ2-7, the CDR3 gives the full variable domain: EAGVAQSPRYKIIEKRQSVAFWCNPISGHATLYWYQQILGQGPKLLIQFQNNGVVDDSQLPKDRFSAERLKGVDSTLKIQPAKLEDSAVYLCASSLGGRADREQYFGPGTRLTVT.

The rearrangement joins TRBV7-9 to TRBJ1-1, with 9 bases matching TRBD1. CDR3 length: 15 residues. The J segment lost 3 bases and the V segment lost 10 bases, leaving 12 bases of the junction unmatched. Germline V gives CDR1 SEHNR, CDR2 FQNEAQ (reference sequence). The CDR3 sequence is CATKTRDRVYTEAFF. CDR3 bases: TGTGCCACCAAAACCCGGGACAGGGTGTACACTGAAGCTTTCTTT. Drawing the rest from reference TRBV7-9 and TRBJ1-1, the complete variable domain is DTGVSQNPRHKITKRGQNVTFRCDPISEHNRLYWYRQTLGQGPEFLTYFQNEAQLEKSRLLSDRFSAERPKGSFSTLEIQRTEQGDSAMYLCATKTRDRVYTEAFFGQGTRLTVV.

This chain connects TRBV18 to TRBJ2-7; D is undetermined. This CDR3 is built from 13 residues. Per the germline V gene, CDR1 is KGHSH and CDR2 is LQKENI. Trimming took 2 bases from V and 6 from J, leaving 11 bases between them. CDR3 DNA: TGTGCCAGCTCACCATTAGAAACCGGCGAGCAGTACTTC. Translation: CASSPLETGEQYF.

This clone was seen only a few times. V is TRBV7-2 and J is TRBJ2-7, with D possibly TRBD2 on 5 matching bases. This CDR3 contains 11 residues. Trimming shortened V by 5 bases and J by 9 bases, and 11 bases separated the two germline ends. The germline gives CDR1 SGHTA, CDR2 FQGNSA. CDR3 nucleotide sequence: TGTGCCAGCAGCATAGAGGGCCTGCAGTACTTC. Its protein product is CASSIEGLQYF. Together with reference TRBV7-2 and TRBJ2-7, the CDR3 gives the full variable domain: GAGVSQSPSNKVTEKGKDVELRCDPISGHTALYWYRQSLGQGLEFLIYFQGNSAPDKSGLPSDRFSAERTGGSVSTLTIQRTQQEDSAVYLCASSIEGLQYFGPGTRLTVT.

The chain recombines TRBV27 with TRBJ1-2; D might be TRBD1 (5 bases). Trimming took 0 bases from V and 4 from J, leaving 12 bases between them. The germline gives CDR1 MNHEY, CDR2 SMNVEV (reference sequence). This CDR3 is 15 amino acids long. CDR3 sequence (DNA): TGTGCCAGCAGTTTATCGGTCGGGGGTACCTATGGCTACACCTTC. It yields the protein CASSLSVGGTYGYTF.

The J gene is TRBJ2-1, the V gene TRBV25-1; the D gene is possibly TRBD2 (6 bases). The CDR3 is 16 amino acids. Trimming removed 7 bases at V and 4 bases at J, with 20 bases between. Germline CDR1 MGHDK, CDR2 SYGVNS. The CDR3 DNA reads as TGTGCCAGCACAGTGCGATCCCACGGGGGTTACAATGAGCAGTTCTTC. It yields the protein CASTVRSHGGYNEQFF.

The J gene is TRBJ1-5, the V gene TRBV19; possibly TRBD1 for D (5 bases). This CDR3 comprises 14 residues. V lost 3 bases and J 5 bases, leaving 11 bases between the germline ends. In germline, CDR1 is LNHDA, CDR2 SQIVND (reference sequence). The CDR3 sequence is CASSIGQPHQPQHF. The CDR3 region has the DNA TGTGCCAGTAGTATTGGACAACCGCATCAGCCCCAGCATTTT.

On this clone: One junction end disagrees with the germline gene, perhaps due to a read error. The chain recombines TRBV7-7 with TRBJ2-1; 10 bases are shared with TRBD2. The CDR3 is 14 residues long. Germline V gene lookup returns CDR1 SSHAT and CDR2 FNYEAQ (reference sequence). This CDR3 reads CASSVAGGSNEQFF. The CDR3 DNA reads TGTGCTAGCAGCGTAGCGGGGGGTAGCAATGAGCAGTTCTTC.

This clone was seen a handful of times. The gene calls are TRBV7-8 and TRBJ2-1; D is uncertain. CDR1 and CDR2 (germline): SGHVS, FQNEAQ. This CDR3 is 13 amino acids long. V lost 3 bases to trimming and J lost 3 bases, with 6 bases between them. CDR3 in amino acids: CASSFLDYNEQFF. The DNA of the CDR3 is TGTGCCAGCAGCTTTTTAGACTACAATGAGCAGTTCTTC.

This chain uses TRBV11-2 with TRBJ1-5; 8 nucleotides align to TRBD1. Unmatched junction bases numbered 5, after V lost 5 bases and J lost 2 bases. CDR3 length: 15 residues. Germline V gene data show CDR1 as SGHAT and CDR2 as FQNNGV. The CDR3 DNA reads as TGTGCCAGCAGCCGTCAGGGGGCCGGCAATCAGCCCCAGCATTTT. Translated: CASSRQGAGNQPQHF. The full variable domain, completed using reference TRBV11-2 and TRBJ1-5, is EAGVAQSPRYKIIEKRQSVAFWCNPISGHATLYWYQQILGQGPKLLIQFQNNGVVDDSQLPKDRFSAERLKGVDSTLKIQPAKLEDSAVYLCASSRQGAGNQPQHFGDGTRLSIL.

This clone was seen more than once but under ten times. This rearrangement joins TRBV11-2 to TRBJ2-5; tentative D call: TRBD2 (6 bases). CDR3 size: 13 residues. V lost 7 bases and J lost 5, with 14 bases in between. Germline CDR1 reads SGHAT; CDR2 reads FQNNGV. CDR3 bases: TGTGCCAGCACTGACGGGAGAAGGGAGACCCAGTACTTC. Translation: CASTDGRRETQYF.

This chain joins TRBV2 and TRBJ1-2; no reliable D call. The length of the CDR3 is 16 residues. The germline V gene encodes CDR1 SNHLY and CDR2 FYNNEI. The ends were cut back, 5 bases at V and 3 bases at J, with 19 bases in the middle. CDR3 loop: CASSLRGNGLDYGYTF. DNA for the CDR3: TGTGCCAGCAGTCTCCGGGGAAACGGATTAGACTATGGCTACACCTTC.

This rearrangement joins TRBV7-3 to TRBJ2-3, with D unresolved. V was cut by 5 bases and J by 2 bases, with 2 bases left in between. This CDR3 spans 11 amino acids. CDR1 is SGHTA, CDR2 FQGTGA, per germline. DNA of the CDR3: TGTGCCAGCAGCGACACAGATACGCAGTATTTT. It yields the protein CASSDTDTQYF.

V and J are TRBV5-1 and TRBJ2-1; D may be TRBD1 (6 bases). Between the trimmed V and J ends, which lost 6 bases and 3 bases, there was a span of 10 bases. CDR3 length equals 13 residues. Germline lookup yields CDR1 SGHRS and CDR2 YFSETQ. CDR3 DNA: TGCGCCAGCACAGTCAGGGGCTACAATGAGCAGTTCTTC. It codes for CASTVRGYNEQFF. Combining the CDR3 with reference TRBV5-1 and TRBJ2-1 gives the whole variable domain KAGVTQTPRYLIKTRGQQVTLSCSPISGHRSVSWYQQTPGQGLQFLFEYFSETQRNKGNFPGRFSGRQFSNSRSEMNVSTLELGDSALYLCASTVRGYNEQFFGPGTRLTVL.

The genes are TRBV25-1 and TRBJ2-7, with 7 bases lining up with TRBD1. In germline, CDR1 is MGHDK, CDR2 SYGVNS. The CDR3 covers 13 residues. J gave up 6 bases and V 5 bases, and 7 bases lay outside the gene matches. This CDR3 is CASSYVSGGEQYF. CDR3 nucleotides: TGTGCCAGCAGTTATGTATCAGGGGGCGAGCAGTACTTC.

The rearrangement uses TRBV5-4 and TRBJ2-2; TRBD2 agrees at 9 bases. CDR3 length: 16 amino acids. Germline V gene data show CDR1 as SGHNT and CDR2 as YYREEE (reference sequence). The trim removed 6 bases at V and 1 base at J, leaving 7 bases unmatched. This chain's CDR3 is CASTGASGKNTGELFF. CDR3 coding DNA: TGTGCCAGCACCGGGGCTAGCGGGAAGAACACCGGGGAGCTGTTTTTT.

This clone was detected only once. The chain recombines TRBV18 with TRBJ2-3; possibly TRBD2 for D (6 bases). CDR1 and CDR2 from the germline V gene are KGHSH and LQKENI. The V and J ends lost 4 bases and 4 bases respectively, with 9 bases between them. The CDR3 consists of 13 residues. This chain's CDR3 is CASSRAGPDTQYF. CDR3 in DNA: TGTGCCAGCTCACGTGCGGGGCCAGATACGCAGTATTTT. The complete variable domain, with remaining parts taken from reference TRBV18 and TRBJ2-3, reads NAGVMQNPRHLVRRRGQEARLRCSPMKGHSHVYWYRQLPEEGLKFMVYLQKENIIDESGMPKERFSAEFPKEGPSILRIQQVVRGDSAAYFCASSRAGPDTQYFGPGTRLTVL.

This clone appeared a few times. The chain carries TRBV12-2 and TRBJ1-2. TRBV12-2 is a listed pseudogene. CDR3 length: 15 amino acids. The CDR3 nucleotides read TGTGCAAGTCGCGTCTGTCCGGGGGAGGCCTATGGCTACACCTTC. Protein product: CASRVCPGEAYGYTF.

J is TRBJ2-7 and V is TRBV6-1; 8 bases are a match to TRBD1. The germline CDR1 and CDR2 sequences are MNHNS and SASEGT. Germline trimming cut 5 bases from V and 3 bases from J; bases unmatched to any gene: 6. This CDR3 spans 14 amino acids. Written as DNA, the CDR3 is TGTGCCAGCAGTACACAGGGGGATAACTACGAGCAGTACTTC. It translates to CASSTQGDNYEQYF.